Listed below are T cell receptor beta chains from one sample, sequenced in a study of response to subunit inactivated influenza vaccine. Each CDR3 protein gets one entry after TCRdb re-called the RT-PCR reads with MiXCR. Of roughly 700,000 distinct CDR3 sequences detected, approximately 14% appear once; the ten largest clones hold 11%. This specimen consisted of PBMCs from blood, obtained roughly 13 days after vaccination. These receptors all come from a man in his forties or fifties who received an inactivated influenza vaccine. The CDR3 runs from the conserved cysteine through the conserved F or W. The D gene is left open where the match is weak. Part of the rows lack a size; the others show once, few, many or a class for expanded clones.

v_gene: TRBV12-3/TRBV12-4; j_gene: TRBJ1-5; abundance: few; d_gene: -; CDR3nt: TGTGCCAGCAGCATGGTGGGGATAGCAACTCAGCCCCAGCATTTT; CDR3aa: CASSMVGIATQPQHF
v_gene: TRBV3-1; j_gene: TRBJ1-4; abundance: -; d_gene: -; CDR3nt: TGTGCCAGCAGCTCCCAGCGAAATGAAAAACTGTTTTTT; CDR3aa: CASSSQRNEKLFF
v_gene: TRBV5-1; j_gene: TRBJ2-3; abundance: few; d_gene: -; CDR3nt: TGCGCCAGCAGCTTGGTTGGGACGGTCGGAGATACGCAGTATTTT; CDR3aa: CASSLVGTVGDTQYF
v_gene: TRBV28; j_gene: TRBJ2-7; abundance: few; d_gene: -; CDR3nt: TGTGCCAGCAGTTTTCGTGGACGGGTCTACGAGCAGTACTTC; CDR3aa: CASSFRGRVYEQYF
v_gene: TRBV10-2; j_gene: TRBJ2-4; abundance: few; d_gene: TRBD1; CDR3nt: TGCGCCAGCAGTGGGGTAGGGGGCGCGGCCAAAAACATTCAGTACTTC; CDR3aa: CASSGVGGAAKNIQYF
v_gene: TRBV19; j_gene: TRBJ2-7; abundance: -; d_gene: -; CDR3nt: TGTGCCAGTAGTTTCCTCAGGGGCTACGAGCAGTACTTC; CDR3aa: CASSFLRGYEQYF
v_gene: TRBV4-1; j_gene: TRBJ2-2; abundance: few; d_gene: TRBD2; CDR3nt: TGCGCCAGCAGCCAAGCTTCCCAGGGAGGGACCGGGGAGCTGTTTTTT; CDR3aa: CASSQASQGGTGELFF
v_gene: TRBV7-2; j_gene: TRBJ2-3; abundance: -; d_gene: TRBD2; CDR3nt: TGTGCCAGCGGAGTCGGCGGGGGGAGAGATACGCAGTATTTT; CDR3aa: CASGVGGGRDTQYF
v_gene: TRBV20-1; j_gene: TRBJ2-7; abundance: few; d_gene: TRBD2; CDR3nt: TGCAGTGCTAGGGACTGGGGACTACCATCCTACGAGCAGTACTTC; CDR3aa: CSARDWGLPSYEQYF
v_gene: TRBV30; j_gene: TRBJ2-1; abundance: few; d_gene: -; CDR3nt: TGTGCCTGGAGTGACCCGCTGCGGAAGGGCAATGAGCAGTTCTTC; CDR3aa: CAWSDPLRKGNEQFF
v_gene: TRBV5-1; j_gene: TRBJ2-7; abundance: few; d_gene: TRBD2; CDR3nt: TGCGCCAGCAGCTCGCGTACTAGCGAGGGCTACGAGCAGTACTTC; CDR3aa: CASSSRTSEGYEQYF
v_gene: TRBV10-3; j_gene: TRBJ2-1; abundance: few; d_gene: TRBD2; CDR3nt: TGTGCCATCAGTGAGCCCCATTCTAGCGGGAGGCCAACCTACAATGAGCAGTTCTTC; CDR3aa: CAISEPHSSGRPTYNEQFF
v_gene: TRBV5-1; j_gene: TRBJ1-1; abundance: few; d_gene: -; CDR3nt: TGCGCCAGCAGCTTGGAAGTTTCAAACACTGAAGCTTTCTTT; CDR3aa: CASSLEVSNTEAFF
v_gene: TRBV7-9; j_gene: TRBJ2-3; abundance: many; d_gene: -; CDR3nt: TGTGCCAGCAGCTTAGTCGGGGGACAAAATACGCAGTATTTT; CDR3aa: CASSLVGGQNTQYF
v_gene: TRBV20-1; j_gene: TRBJ2-7; abundance: few; d_gene: TRBD1; CDR3nt: TGCAGTGCCCCCGGTGGGACAGGCCTTTCCTACGAGCAGTACTTC; CDR3aa: CSAPGGTGLSYEQYF
v_gene: TRBV29-1; j_gene: TRBJ1-1; abundance: -; d_gene: -; CDR3nt: TGCAGCGTTGAATTCGGGGGCGGCACTGAAGCTTTCTTT; CDR3aa: CSVEFGGGTEAFF
v_gene: TRBV4-3; j_gene: TRBJ2-7; abundance: -; d_gene: -; CDR3nt: TGCGCCAGCAGCCAAGATACCCCCCTGAGCTCCTACGAGCAGTACTTC; CDR3aa: CASSQDTPLSSYEQYF
v_gene: TRBV20-1; j_gene: TRBJ2-5; abundance: -; d_gene: TRBD1; CDR3nt: TGCAGTGCCCCCGACGGACAGGGGATACAAGAGACCCAGTACTTC; CDR3aa: CSAPDGQGIQETQYF
v_gene: TRBV5-1; j_gene: TRBJ2-1; abundance: few; d_gene: -; CDR3nt: TGCGCCAGCAGCTTTGTCTTAGGGTCAGGGGAGCAGTTCTTC; CDR3aa: CASSFVLGSGEQFF
v_gene: TRBV7-6; j_gene: TRBJ2-7; abundance: few; d_gene: -; CDR3nt: TGTGCCAGCAGCCCAACAACGGGGGCGGTCTACGAGCAGTACTTC; CDR3aa: CASSPTTGAVYEQYF
v_gene: TRBV4-1; j_gene: TRBJ1-4; abundance: -; d_gene: -; CDR3nt: TGCGCCAGCAGCCAAGACTATCCGGGACCAACTAATGAAAAACTGTTTTTT; CDR3aa: CASSQDYPGPTNEKLFF
v_gene: TRBV18; j_gene: TRBJ2-1; abundance: many; d_gene: -; CDR3nt: TGTGCCAGCTCACCGAGGGGGAACTCCTACAATGAGCAGTTCTTC; CDR3aa: CASSPRGNSYNEQFF
v_gene: TRBV23-1; j_gene: TRBJ1-5; abundance: -; d_gene: -; CDR3nt: TGCGCCAGCAGTCAATGGGCCCCAGGCGGATCGGTCCCTGTTCCCCAGCATTTT; CDR3aa: CASSQWAPGGSVPVPQHF
v_gene: TRBV29-1; j_gene: TRBJ2-1; abundance: few; d_gene: TRBD2; CDR3nt: TGCAGCGGCCTTCTAGCGGGGGGTTATGGTGAGCAGTTCTTC; CDR3aa: CSGLLAGGYGEQFF
v_gene: TRBV20-1; j_gene: TRBJ1-2; abundance: few; d_gene: -; CDR3nt: TGCAGTGCTATACCCCGGGGAGGCTACACCTTC; CDR3aa: CSAIPRGGYTF
v_gene: TRBV27; j_gene: TRBJ1-1; abundance: few; d_gene: TRBD1; CDR3nt: TGTGCCAGCCGTCGAGGGGGCTCTGAAGCTTTCTTT; CDR3aa: CASRRGGSEAFF
v_gene: TRBV5-5; j_gene: TRBJ2-2; abundance: -; d_gene: -; CDR3nt: TGTGCCAGCACCACGGTCGGACAGCTGAACACCGGGGAGCTGTTTTTT; CDR3aa: CASTTVGQLNTGELFF